The entry below describes one T cell receptor beta chain. These data come from a study of CD8+ T cells in alopecia areata. Study at large: Patients received oral tofacitinib, 5 to 10 mg twice daily, for moderate-to-severe alopecia areata.

Extraction and reverse transcription of RNA yielded cDNA as the sequencing template. Sequencing was performed with immunoSEQ multiplex PCR; in TCRdb, only in-frame clones are kept and a portion is missing. The profile covers about 250,000 clones, with under 80% appearing a single time and roughly 1.2% taken by the ten largest. Trimming stripped 5 bases from V and 5 bases from J, with 21 bases between. This CDR3 has 16 residues. The V gene's germline CDR1 is SGHTA and CDR2 FQGNSA. This sequence was found in a human donor with alopecia areata. The V gene is TRBV7-2, the J gene TRBJ2-5, with D possibly being TRBD1 (6 bases). Specimen: CD4+ T cells sorted from blood, collected at week 0. DNA of the CDR3: TGTGCCAGCAGCCGGCGGGCGGTCAGGGGCGGCGAGACCCAGTACTTC. It specifies CASSRRAVRGGETQYF.